These T cell receptor beta chains were read from a single sample in a study of blood T cell repertoires in COVID-19. The protocol was immunoSEQ multiplex PCR, while the TCRdb copy is restricted to in-frame clones and leaves out a portion. The sample includes about 200,000 clones, about 83% of them seen just once. Sample: PBMCs or T cells enriched from blood (not recorded which). The receptors derive from a woman younger than 45 who had been exposed to COVID-19. CDR3s include the opening cysteine and the closing phenylalanine or tryptophan. D genes are given only for firm matches. Clone size, where shown, is once, few, many, or a class for clones that have expanded.

15	TRBV15	few	TRBJ1-3	.	TGTGCCACCAGCAATCCACAGTCCTCTGGAAACACCATATATTTT	CATSNPQSSGNTIYF
15	TRBV27	.	TRBJ1-2	.	TGTGCCAGCAGTTTAGGAACGAGGGTAGATAATGGCTACACCTTC	CASSLGTRVDNGYTF
15	TRBV19	.	TRBJ2-3	.	TGTGCCAGTAGTATTACAGGCCCCAGGGCAGATACGCAGTATTTT	CASSITGPRADTQYF
16	TRBV13	.	TRBJ2-5	TRBD2	TGTGCCAGCAGCTATCGACTAGCGGGATCCCAAGAGACCCAGTACTTC	CASSYRLAGSQETQYF
13	TRBV19	.	TRBJ1-1	.	TGTGCCAGTAGTATTTCAGGGCTGGCTGAAGCTTTCTTT	CASSISGLAEAFF
16	TRBV27	.	TRBJ2-1	TRBD1	TGTGCCAGCAGTTTAGGGACAGGGGGCTCCTACAATGAGCAGTTCTTC	CASSLGTGGSYNEQFF
14	TRBV9	.	TRBJ2-3	TRBD1	TGTGCCAGCAGCGTAGGAGACAGGGAAGATACGCAGTATTTT	CASSVGDREDTQYF
16	TRBV5-6	once	TRBJ2-2	TRBD1	TGTGCCAGCAGCTTTTGGGACAGGGGCGCGGTCGGGGAGCTGTTTTTT	CASSFWDRGAVGELFF
15	TRBV7-9	.	TRBJ2-3	TRBD2	TGTGCCAGCGAATCGACTAGCGGGGGGCCAGATACGCAGTATTTT	CASESTSGGPDTQYF
17	TRBV15	.	TRBJ2-1	TRBD1	TGTGCCACCAGCAGAGATAGGGGACAGGGTGCCTACAATGAGCAGTTCTTC	CATSRDRGQGAYNEQFF
13	TRBV27	many	TRBJ2-7	.	TGTGCCAGCAGTTTTGGCAGATCCTACGAGCAGTACTTC	CASSFGRSYEQYF
14	TRBV5-5	.	TRBJ1-1	TRBD1	TGTGCCAGCATAACCGGGACAGTCAACACTGAAGCTTTCTTT	CASITGTVNTEAFF
14	TRBV15	.	TRBJ1-1	.	TGTGCCACCAGCAGAGGCGGGGGGATCACTGAAGCTTTCTTT	CATSRGGGITEAFF
14	TRBV29-1	.	TRBJ1-4	.	TGCAGCGTTGTCGGAGACGCAACTAATGAAAAACTGTTTTTT	CSVVGDATNEKLFF
13	TRBV7-2	.	TRBJ2-2	.	TGTGCCAGCAGCCTATCCCCGGCCGGGGAGCTGTTTTTT	CASSLSPAGELFF
14	TRBV18	.	TRBJ1-1	.	TGTGCCAGCTCACCTAGTGGACAGAACACTGAAGCTTTCTTT	CASSPSGQNTEAFF
12	TRBV6-5	few	TRBJ1-3	.	TGTGCCAGCCAGGGATCTGGAAACACCATATATTTT	CASQGSGNTIYF
15	TRBV2	.	TRBJ2-5	.	TGTGCCAGCAGGCTAAGGGCTAGCAGACAAGAGACCCAGTACTTC	CASRLRASRQETQYF
12	TRBV5-5	.	TRBJ2-1	.	TGTGCCAGCAGCTTGTTGGGGCATGAGCAGTTCTTC	CASSLLGHEQFF
14	TRBV6-5	.	TRBJ1-1	TRBD1	TGTGCCAGCAGTTTCGGACAGGGGTCGACTGAAGCTTTCTTT	CASSFGQGSTEAFF
16	TRBV28	.	TRBJ2-7	TRBD1	TGTGCCAGCGCCCCAGACCGGGACAGATACTCCTACGAGCAGTACTTC	CASAPDRDRYSYEQYF
18	TRBV7-2	.	TRBJ2-3	TRBD2	TGTGCCAGCAGCCCGGCCCGTTGGGGACTAGCGGAAATAGATACGCAGTATTTT	CASSPARWGLAEIDTQYF
14	TRBV4-1	.	TRBJ2-3	.	TGCGCCAGCACTAAAGGGGCCGGCGCAGATACGCAGTATTTT	CASTKGAGADTQYF
13	TRBV5-4	.	TRBJ2-7	.	TGTGCCAGCAGCTTACTAAACAAAGGCGAGCAGTACTTC	CASSLLNKGEQYF
14	TRBV6-5	.	TRBJ2-6	.	TGTGCCAGCCTGGCGGGGTCTGGGGCCAACGTCCTGACTTTC	CASLAGSGANVLTF
11	TRBV30	once	TRBJ2-5	.	TGTGCCTGGACTGAGGAAGAGACCCAGTACTTC	CAWTEEETQYF
14	TRBV5-1	.	TRBJ2-7	TRBD1	TGCGCCAGCAGCTTCGGGACAGGGGGCAACGAGCAGTACTTC	CASSFGTGGNEQYF
17	TRBV10-3	.	TRBJ2-7	TRBD1	TGTGCCATCAGTGTTACCGGGACAGGGGAACTCTCCTACGAGCAGTACTTC	CAISVTGTGELSYEQYF